This T cell receptor beta chain was captured in a study of blood T cell repertoires in COVID-19. The CDR3 spans 12 residues. Trimming shortened V by 3 bases and J by 8 bases, and 10 bases separated the two germline ends. Assay: immunoSEQ multiplex PCR; the TCRdb copy retains only in-frame clones and omits some. Among about 230,000 clones listed, 65% to 90% were seen once. The chain employs TRBV12-3 or TRBV12-4 and TRBJ1-2, with D unclear. Material for sequencing was peripheral blood. This TCR was recovered from a woman in her forties or fifties with acute or convalescent COVID-19. The CDR3 is CASSLMAEGYTF. DNA of the CDR3: TGTGCCAGCAGTTTGATGGCAGAAGGCTACACCTTC.